Listed here are 19 T cell receptor beta chains from one sample, sequenced in a study of T cell responses to AZD1222 COVID-19 vaccine. Sequenced by immunoSEQ multiplex PCR; TCRdb stores in-frame clones only, minus some. The table records around 58,000 clones, about 80% of them present only once. This specimen was peripheral blood, taken on day 0 of AZD1222 vaccination. The receptors stem from an adult in good health.

This chain links TRBV9 with TRBJ2-7; D gene unclear. The CDR3 consists of 13 residues. The ends were cut back, 2 bases at V and 0 bases at J, with 6 bases in the middle. The germline CDR1 and CDR2 sequences are SGDLS and YYNGEE. The CDR3 DNA reads TGTGCCAGCAGCGTGTCCTCCTCCTACGAGCAGTACTTC. It yields the protein CASSVSSSYEQYF.

This rearrangement joins TRBV5-6 to TRBJ1-4, with 9 bases that match TRBD1. There are 16 residues in the CDR3. Germline-derived CDR1 and CDR2 are SGHDT and YYEEEE. Trimming removed 4 bases from V and 4 bases from J; junction bases left unmatched: 8. The CDR3 DNA is TGTGCCAGCAGCCTGTCTCCGGGACAGGGTAATGAAAAACTGTTTTTT. The encoded protein is CASSLSPGQGNEKLFF.

J is TRBJ1-4 and V is TRBV30; perhaps TRBD1 as D (6 bases). This CDR3 spans 15 amino acids. Germline V gene data show CDR1 as GTSNPN and CDR2 as SVGIG (reference sequence). The ends were cut back, 2 bases at V and 0 bases at J, with 10 bases in the middle. CDR3 sequence reads: CAWSSTGATNEKLFF. The CDR3 DNA is TGTGCCTGGAGTTCGACAGGTGCAACTAATGAAAAACTGTTTTTT.

The V gene is TRBV6-1, the J gene TRBJ2-3; no firm D call. In germline, CDR1 is MNHNS, CDR2 SASEGT. The V end lost 1 base, the J end lost 1 base, and 9 bases lay between the germline ends. The CDR3 loop spans 15 amino acids. The CDR3 DNA follows: TGTGCCAGCAGTGAAGGGTTCGGCCGCACAGATACGCAGTATTTT. The encoded protein is CASSEGFGRTDTQYF.

This chain uses TRBV15 with TRBJ2-7; possibly TRBD2 for D (7 bases). CDR3 length equals 16 residues. CDR1 is LNHNV and CDR2 is YYDKDF in the germline V gene (reference sequence). The germline V and J ends were trimmed by 3 bases and 1 base, with 16 bases remaining between them. CDR3 region: CATSRGGGSGSYEQYF. The CDR3 DNA sequence: TGTGCCACCAGCAGGGGGGGCGGGAGTGGGTCCTACGAGCAGTACTTC.

The chain is built from TRBV3-1 (or the pseudogene TRBV3-2) and TRBJ2-2; 11 positions agree with TRBD2. CDR3 length equals 16 residues. Germline V CDR1 and CDR2: LGHDT, YNNKEL (reference sequence). J was trimmed by 4 bases and V by 2 bases; bases with no gene match: 3. CDR3 sequence: CASSQLAGGSTGELFF. Written as DNA, the CDR3 is TGTGCCAGCAGCCAACTAGCGGGAGGAAGCACCGGGGAGCTGTTTTTT.

V usage is TRBV4-1 and J usage is TRBJ1-2; tentative D call: TRBD1 (5 bases). The ends were cut back, 3 bases at V and 2 bases at J, with 16 bases in the middle. This CDR3 region has 16 residues. The germline CDR1 and CDR2 sequences are MGHRA and YSYEKL. CDR3 sequence: CASSHSSGDGNYGYTF. CDR3 nucleotides: TGCGCCAGCAGCCATTCCAGTGGGGACGGGAACTATGGCTACACCTTC.

The V and J genes are TRBV7-6 and TRBJ2-3, with 12 nucleotides matching TRBD2. CDR3 length: 19 amino acids. J gave up 2 bases and V 1 base, and 10 bases lay outside the gene matches. The germline V gene encodes CDR1 SGHVS and CDR2 FNYEAQ. The CDR3 sequence is CASSLDILAGGKYTDTQYF. CDR3 coding DNA: TGTGCCAGCAGCTTAGATATCCTAGCGGGGGGGAAATACACAGATACGCAGTATTTT.

This clone was seen once. The chain uses TRBV5-1 and TRBJ2-3; tentatively, D is TRBD1 (6 bases). Germline V gives CDR1 SGHRS, CDR2 YFSETQ. The CDR3 has 14 amino acids. The ends were cut back, 5 bases at V and 1 base at J, with 11 bases in the middle. CDR3 loop: CASSQRQGTDTQYF. The CDR3 nucleotides are TGCGCCAGCAGTCAAAGACAGGGCACAGATACGCAGTATTTT.

V and J are TRBV6-6 and TRBJ2-1; D gene unclear. This CDR3 spans 16 amino acids. Germline V gene lookup returns CDR1 MNHNY and CDR2 SVGAGI (reference sequence). V was clipped by 0 bases and J by 0 bases, with 9 bases between them. CDR3 in amino acids: CASSYSGPSSYNEQFF. The DNA for the CDR3 is TGTGCCAGCAGTTACTCGGGTCCCAGCTCCTACAATGAGCAGTTCTTC.

This clone was counted a single time. CDR3 DNA: TGTGCCATCAGCGCAGGACAGGGGGTTGAGCAGCCCCAGCATTTT. This gives the protein CAISAGQGVEQPQHF. This rearrangement joins TRBV10-3 to TRBJ1-5, with TRBD1 matching 10 bases. The V and J ends lost 6 bases and 7 bases, in that order; junction bases with no gene match: 9. The germline CDR1 and CDR2 sequences are ENHRY and SYGVKD. CDR3 length: 15 amino acids.

This clone was recorded only once. CDR3 nucleotides: TGTGCCAGCAGTTACAGAAGGACAGGGGGGATACATGGCTACACCTTC. It yields the protein CASSYRRTGGIHGYTF. The chain uses TRBV6-2 or TRBV6-3 and TRBJ1-2; the match to TRBD1 covers 10 bases. Per germline, CDR1 MNHEY and CDR2 SVGEGT. V shed 2 bases, J shed 6 bases, and the junction held 9 bases outside the gene matches. CDR3 length: 16 residues.

The chain employs TRBV9 and TRBJ2-3; no definite D call. Deletions cut 4 bases from V and 5 bases from J, with 14 bases between. From germline, CDR1 is SGDLS and CDR2 YYNGEE. This CDR3 has 14 residues. CDR3 DNA sequence: TGTGCCAGCAGCACCAAAGCTGGACGAGATACGCAGTATTTT. The encoded protein is CASSTKAGRDTQYF.

The J gene is TRBJ2-7, the V gene TRBV3-1 (or the pseudogene TRBV3-2), with 9 bases matching TRBD1. This CDR3 has 14 amino acids. CDR1 LGHDT and CDR2 YNNKEL come from the germline V gene (reference sequence). Trimming took 3 bases from V and 3 from J; bases not matched to a gene: 3. The CDR3 DNA follows: TGTGCCAGCAGCCAGACAGGGGGGGGCTACGAGCAGTACTTC. Amino acids: CASSQTGGGYEQYF.

V usage is TRBV7-8 and J usage is TRBJ1-3; perhaps TRBD1 as D (6 bases). Germline loops: CDR1 SGHVS, CDR2 FQNEAQ. This CDR3 spans 14 amino acids. V was clipped by 2 bases and J by 4 bases, with 9 bases between them. CDR3 bases: TGTGCCAGCAGCTTATCAGGGGTCGGAAACACCATATATTTT. This sequence encodes CASSLSGVGNTIYF.

This clone was seen just once. The V and J genes are TRBV6-5 and TRBJ2-7; 11 bases fit TRBD2. V was pared by 5 bases and J by 5 bases, with 8 bases of the junction left unmatched. CDR3 length: 15 residues. CDR1 is MNHEY and CDR2 is SVGAGI in the germline V gene. The CDR3 sequence is CASSILAGGPNEQYF. In DNA, the CDR3 is TGTGCCAGCAGTATTTTAGCGGGAGGGCCCAACGAGCAGTACTTC.

The V gene is TRBV5-1, the J gene TRBJ2-7; D may be TRBD2 (6 bases). The V end lost 2 bases, the J end lost 0 bases, and 18 bases lay between the germline ends. The CDR3 extends over 17 amino acids. Germline CDR1 and CDR2: SGHRS and YFSETQ. The CDR3 loop reads CASSLYSTGTSSYEQYF. The DNA of the CDR3 is TGCGCCAGCAGCTTATACTCCACCGGGACTTCCTCCTACGAGCAGTACTTC.

The chain joins TRBV19 to TRBJ1-2; possibly TRBD1 for D (5 bases). This CDR3 comprises 13 residues. V shed 2 bases and J shed 6 bases, with 10 bases lying between them. Germline CDR1 LNHDA, CDR2 SQIVND (reference sequence). CDR3 sequence (DNA): TGTGCCAGTAGTATACGCAGGGCCCATGGCTACACCTTC. It translates to CASSIRRAHGYTF.

The chain links TRBV30 to TRBJ1-5; 9 bases are a match to TRBD1. Germline CDR1 and CDR2: GTSNPN and SVGIG (reference sequence). The V gene end was trimmed by 2 bases and the J gene end by 7 bases; junction bases not matched to a gene: 15. This CDR3 is built from 17 residues. This chain's CDR3 is CAWSPKGTQGAGQPQHF. CDR3 in DNA: TGTGCCTGGAGTCCGAAAGGAACACAGGGGGCTGGACAGCCCCAGCATTTT.